What follows is one T cell receptor beta chain and its context. What it recognizes is unknown. The sample originates from a study of graft-versus-host responses after intestinal transplantation. For the study at large: All recipients were transplanted with multivisceral, liver-intestinal, or isolated intestinal grafts. The whole recipient group had anti-thymocyte globulin induction followed by tacrolimus and steroids for around three years. Points from the study as a whole: GvH clones surfaced in recipient marrow, some emerging earlier in ileum or blood. Patients who carried graft-donor T cell macrochimerism also had high graft-versus-host to host-versus-graft clonal ratios in their allografts.

Only in-frame clones appear in the TCRdb table, and some are missing; sequencing was by immunoSEQ multiplex PCR. The top ten clones hold 0.35% to 0.5% of a sample with tens of thousands of clones, about 80% of them seen once. Per germline, CDR1 MDHEN and CDR2 SYDVKM. Trimming cost V 7 bases and J 7 bases; bases outside gene matches: 16. The CDR3 contains 17 residues. The clonotype was recovered from a human donor who was the organ donor for an intestinal transplant. The starting material was unstimulated CD4+ T cells sorted from spleen or lymph node cells, obtained before transplant. The chain recombines TRBV28 with TRBJ1-6, with TRBD1 matching 7 bases. The CDR3 is CASIQGGGRVQNSPLHF. CDR3 DNA sequence: TGTGCCAGCATCCAGGGGGGCGGGAGGGTTCAAAATTCACCCCTCCACTTT.